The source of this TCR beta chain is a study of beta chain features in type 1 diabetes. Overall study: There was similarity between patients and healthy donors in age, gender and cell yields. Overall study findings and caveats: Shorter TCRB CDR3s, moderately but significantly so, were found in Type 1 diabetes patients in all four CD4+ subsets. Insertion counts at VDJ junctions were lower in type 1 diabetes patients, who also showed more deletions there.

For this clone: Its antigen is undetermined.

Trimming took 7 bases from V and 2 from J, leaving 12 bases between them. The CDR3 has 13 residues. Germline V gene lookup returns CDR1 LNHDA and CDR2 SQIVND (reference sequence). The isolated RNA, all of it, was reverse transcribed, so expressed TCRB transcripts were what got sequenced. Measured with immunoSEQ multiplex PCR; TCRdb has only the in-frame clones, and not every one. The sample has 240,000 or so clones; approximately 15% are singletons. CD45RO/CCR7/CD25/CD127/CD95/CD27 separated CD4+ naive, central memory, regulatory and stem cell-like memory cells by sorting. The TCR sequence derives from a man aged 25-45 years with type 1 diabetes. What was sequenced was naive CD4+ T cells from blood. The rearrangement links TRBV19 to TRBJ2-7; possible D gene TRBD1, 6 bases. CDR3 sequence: CASTPGVPYEQYF. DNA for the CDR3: TGTGCCAGTACCCCAGGGGTCCCCTACGAGCAGTACTTC.